These 17 T cell receptor beta chains were all obtained from the same sample, sequenced in a study of radiation and T cells in renal cell carcinoma. Assay: immunoSEQ multiplex PCR; the TCRdb copy retains only in-frame clones and omits some. The repertoire has tens of thousands of clones, 58% of them found once; the top ten carry 20% to 25%. The treatment was: treatment-naive control, cytoreductive nephrectomy. Here the sequenced sample was tumor tissue, taken from a patient whose treatment was nephrectomy without radiotherapy. Source of these receptors: a man aged 40-50 years with renal cell carcinoma.

The chain joins TRBV7-9 to TRBJ2-3; D may be TRBD1 or TRBD2 (6 bases each). Germline V gives CDR1 SEHNR, CDR2 FQNEAQ (reference sequence). The CDR3 length is 16 residues. V gave up 5 bases and J gave up 0 bases, with 15 bases separating them. The CDR3 DNA reads TGTGCCAGCAGCCCGGGGGCAGGGGCGAGCACAGATACGCAGTATTTT. Amino acids: CASSPGAGASTDTQYF.

This sequence joins TRBV18 and TRBJ1-2, with D possibly TRBD1 on 5 matching bases. The germline V gene has CDR1 KGHSH and CDR2 LQKENI. The ends were cut back, 3 bases at V and 2 bases at J, with 16 bases in the middle. The CDR3 length is 16 residues. CDR3 nucleotides: TGTGCCAGCTCACCCCTCGAAGGCAGGGAGAACTATGGCTACACCTTC. Protein sequence: CASSPLEGRENYGYTF.

This clone appeared a few times. The chain links TRBV7-9 to TRBJ2-2; 13 bases fit TRBD2. V trimming: 7 bases; J trimming: 6 bases; junction bases outside the gene matches: 8. Germline V gives CDR1 SEHNR, CDR2 FQNEAQ (reference sequence). The CDR3 extends over 16 amino acids. The CDR3 here is CASTRTSGSLAGELFF. Written as DNA, the CDR3 is TGTGCCAGCACCAGGACTAGCGGGAGTCTTGCCGGGGAGCTGTTTTTT.

V usage is TRBV5-1 and J usage is TRBJ1-1, with D perhaps TRBD1 (5 bases). Germline CDR1 SGHRS, CDR2 YFSETQ. The CDR3 runs 16 residues. Trimming removed 2 bases at V and 2 bases at J, with 16 bases between. The CDR3 sequence is CASSFGVGGFNTEAFF. In DNA form, the CDR3 reads TGCGCCAGCAGCTTTGGAGTTGGGGGTTTCAACACTGAAGCTTTCTTT.

This clone came up a few times. The chain employs TRBV6-5 and TRBJ1-3, with D maybe TRBD1 (6 bases). Trimming pared 4 bases from V and 1 base from J, leaving 14 bases between. Germline-derived CDR1 and CDR2 are MNHEY and SVGAGI. The CDR3 loop spans 16 amino acids. CDR3: CASSSWGAGSGNTIYF. In DNA form, the CDR3 reads TGTGCCAGCAGTTCTTGGGGGGCTGGTTCTGGAAACACCATATATTTT.

This clone occurred many times. This sequence joins TRBV5-5 and TRBJ2-2; the D is unclear. CDR3 length: 16 amino acids. V was pared by 0 bases and J by 2 bases, with 11 bases between. CDR1 is SGHKS and CDR2 is YYEKEE in the germline V gene (reference sequence). Written as DNA, the CDR3 is TGTGCCAGCAGCTTGGGTAGGGTCTTTAACACCGGGGAGCTGTTTTTT. Amino acids: CASSLGRVFNTGELFF.

The chain combines TRBV20-1 with TRBJ2-7; D is tentatively TRBD1 or TRBD2 (5 bases each). The CDR3 is 11 amino acids. V gave up 6 bases and J gave up 2 bases, with 8 bases separating them. Germline V CDR1 and CDR2: DFQATT, SNEGSKA (reference sequence). The CDR3 is CSARDAYEQYF. The CDR3 DNA is TGCAGTGCCCGGGACGCCTACGAGCAGTACTTC.

This clone was seen only a few times. The chain couples TRBV2 to TRBJ1-2; the D gene is possibly TRBD1 (6 bases). The germline gives CDR1 SNHLY, CDR2 FYNNEI. The V end was cut by 0 bases, the J end by 8 bases, with 16 bases between. The CDR3 totals 15 residues. In DNA, the CDR3 is TGTGCCAGCAGTGAAGCGGGGCTAGGGGGACGAGGCTACACCTTC. Residues: CASSEAGLGGRGYTF.

This chain uses TRBV28 with TRBJ1-1, with D possibly matching TRBD1 (5 bases). The V gene's germline CDR1 is MDHEN and CDR2 SYDVKM. V was shortened by 1 base and J by 11 bases, with 20 bases between the two germline ends. CDR3 size: 15 residues. The CDR3 DNA sequence: TGTGCCAGCAGTTTATTCATAAGGGGCGTCTGGTCGGCTTTCTTT. Its translation is CASSLFIRGVWSAFF.

The chain couples TRBV10-3 to TRBJ2-3; D possibly uses TRBD1 or TRBD2 (5 bases each). CDR1 and CDR2 (germline): ENHRY, SYGVKD. The CDR3 has 16 amino acids. V lost 8 bases and J lost 2, with 20 bases in between. The CDR3: CAIAGPGPKNTDTQYF. For the CDR3, the DNA is TGTGCCATCGCGGGTCCAGGGCCCAAGAACACAGATACGCAGTATTTT.

The rearrangement uses TRBV9 and TRBJ2-7, with D unresolved. Trimming took off 6 bases at V and 7 bases at J, with 5 bases between the two ends. Germline CDR1 SGDLS, CDR2 YYNGEE. This CDR3 is 9 amino acids long. CDR3 nucleotides: TGTGCCAGCACCGGGGAGCAGTACGTC. Encoded protein: CASTGEQYV.

This rearrangement joins TRBV6-5 to TRBJ1-4; D is unclear. Between the trimmed V and J ends, which lost 5 bases and 8 bases, there was a span of 6 bases. The CDR3 has 11 residues. The germline V gene has CDR1 MNHEY and CDR2 SVGAGI. The CDR3 DNA follows: TGTGCCAGCAGTAGAGCCGAAAAACTGTTTTTT. Protein product: CASSRAEKLFF.

J is TRBJ2-5 and V is TRBV11-2, with D possibly being TRBD2 (6 bases). The CDR3 has 13 residues. Germline-derived CDR1 and CDR2 are SGHAT and FQNNGV. Trimming removed 5 bases at V and 4 bases at J, with 11 bases between. This chain's CDR3 is CASSPGTLETQYF. CDR3 nucleotide sequence: TGTGCCAGCAGCCCCGGGACTTTAGAGACCCAGTACTTC.

This sequence joins TRBV7-2 and TRBJ2-3, with 7 positions matching TRBD1. This CDR3 spans 13 amino acids. After removal of 5 bases from V and 8 bases from J, the junction contained 7 bases not matched to a gene. From germline, CDR1 is SGHTA and CDR2 FQGNSA. The CDR3 DNA sequence: TGTGCCAGCAGCAGTAGCAGGGGGTTTACGCAGTATTTT. It specifies CASSSSRGFTQYF.

The chain carries TRBV6-5 and TRBJ2-1; TRBD1 aligns across 10 bases. V lost 2 bases to trimming and J lost 8 bases; unmatched junction nucleotides: 3. CDR1 is MNHEY, CDR2 SVGAGI, per germline. This CDR3 spans 14 amino acids. The CDR3 coding sequence is TGTGCCAGCAGTTACCGGGACAGGGGAGATGAGCAGTTCTTC. Protein: CASSYRDRGDEQFF.

The V gene is TRBV2, the J gene TRBJ2-2; 10 nucleotides line up with TRBD2. Germline CDR1 SNHLY, CDR2 FYNNEI. The CDR3 consists of 16 residues. After removal of 7 bases from V and 0 bases from J, the junction contained 5 bases not matched to a gene. For the CDR3, the DNA is TGTGCCAGCAAGGTAGCGGGGGGACCGAACACCGGGGAGCTGTTTTTT. This codes for CASKVAGGPNTGELFF.

This clone was seen more than once but under ten times. The rearrangement links TRBV4-3 to TRBJ1-3; no definite D call. The V end lost 0 bases, the J end lost 3 bases, and 6 bases lay between the germline ends. The CDR3 runs to 14 residues. CDR1 LGHNA and CDR2 YSLEER come from the germline V gene. The CDR3 coding sequence is TGCGCCAGCAGCCAAGACCTGGGTGGAAACACCATATATTTT. This gives the protein CASSQDLGGNTIYF.